This T cell receptor (beta chain) was identified during a study of OX40 agonist ivuxolimab in advanced cancers. Study overall: Patient treatment consisted of intravenous ivuxolimab administration every 2 weeks at 0.01 to 10 mg/kg. Regarding the study as a whole: Undetermined was the antigen specificity of the expanded peripheral T cells. Within 6 weeks, CD4+ and CD8+ blood T cells expanded clonally at 0.1 to 3.0 mg/kg. More expanded clones were seen, on average, in CD8+ T cells than in CD4+.

On this clone itself: What it recognizes is unknown.

Germline CDR1 and CDR2: LNHDA and SQIVND (reference sequence). This CDR3 is built from 13 residues. Trimming stripped 2 bases from V and 3 bases from J, with 7 bases between. Sequenced by immunoSEQ multiplex PCR; TCRdb stores in-frame clones only, minus some. The sample has 65,000 or so clones; about four fifths are singletons. Sequencing used CD4+ or CD8+ T cells sorted from blood, obtained in a trial of the OX40 agonist ivuxolimab. J is TRBJ2-5 and V is TRBV19, with D uncertain. The sequence derives from an adult with an advanced solid tumor such as melanoma, head and neck, liver or kidney cancer. CDR3 in DNA: TGTGCCAGTAGTATAACGAGAAAAGAGACCCAGTACTTC. This encodes CASSITRKETQYF. The full variable domain, completed using reference TRBV19 and TRBJ2-5, is DGGITQSPKYLFRKEGQNVTLSCEQNLNHDAMYWYRQDPGQGLRLIYYSQIVNDFQKGDIAEGYSVSREKKESFPLTVTSAQKNPTAFYLCASSITRKETQYFGPGTRLLVL.